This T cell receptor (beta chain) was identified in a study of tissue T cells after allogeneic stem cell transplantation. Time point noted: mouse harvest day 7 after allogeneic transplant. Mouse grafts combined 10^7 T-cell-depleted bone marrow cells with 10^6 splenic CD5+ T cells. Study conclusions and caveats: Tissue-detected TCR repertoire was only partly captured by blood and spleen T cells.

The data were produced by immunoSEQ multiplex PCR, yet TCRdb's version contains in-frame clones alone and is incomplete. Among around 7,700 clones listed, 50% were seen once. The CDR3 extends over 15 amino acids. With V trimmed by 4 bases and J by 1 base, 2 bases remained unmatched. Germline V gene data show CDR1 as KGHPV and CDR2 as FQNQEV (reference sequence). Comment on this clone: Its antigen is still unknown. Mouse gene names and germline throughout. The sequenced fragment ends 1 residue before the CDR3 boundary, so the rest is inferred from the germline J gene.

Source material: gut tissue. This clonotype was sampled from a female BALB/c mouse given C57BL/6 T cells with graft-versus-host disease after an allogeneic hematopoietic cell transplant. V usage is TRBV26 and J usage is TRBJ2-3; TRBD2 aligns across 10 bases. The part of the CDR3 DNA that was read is TGTGCCAGCAGTCGGACTGGGGGAGGTGCAGAAACGCTGTAT. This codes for CASSRTGGGAETLY. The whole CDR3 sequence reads CASSRTGGGAETLYF.